This TCR beta chain stems from a study of early T cells in non-severe SARS-CoV-2 infection. TCRdb reprocessed the 5' RACE reads with MiXCR, giving one entry per CDR3 protein. The sample holds about 80,000 distinct CDR3 sequences; 14% are singletons and the top ten take 9.5% to 13%. Germline V gene data show CDR1 as WNHNN and CDR2 as SYGVQD (reference sequence). The CDR3 covers 13 residues. V lost 4 bases and J lost 5, with 9 bases in between. This clonotype was obtained from an adult who was a healthcare worker with PCR-confirmed SARS-CoV-2 infection or an uninfected control (not recorded which). Specimen: whole blood. This sequence joins TRBV10-1 and TRBJ2-1; maybe TRBD2 (5 bases). The CDR3 spells CASSVRADNEQFF. The CDR3 coding sequence is TGCGCCAGCAGTGTGAGGGCAGACAATGAGCAGTTCTTC.